This is a list of T cell receptor beta chains from one sample in a study of human T cells and chemical hapten exposure. TCRdb reprocessed the RACE reads with MiXCR, giving one entry per CDR3 protein. The sample contains about 45,000 distinct CDR3 sequences, about 4.5% of which appear only once. Sequenced: whole blood. These receptor sequences come from a human donor in good health. Some clones in this sample may be carry-over from other donors' samples. Each CDR3 is given with its conserved first and last residue. Each record gives: J gene, D gene, V gene, clone size, CDR3 DNA, CDR3 protein. A D gene is named only where the DNA matches it firmly. Only part of the rows carry a size: once, few, many, or a class if the clone is expanded.

J gene: TRBJ2-1
D gene: TRBD2
V gene: TRBV28
clone size: many
CDR3 DNA: TGTGCCAGCAAAATTAGCGGGAGGGTTTACAATGAGCAGTTCTTC
CDR3 protein: CASKISGRVYNEQFF

J gene: TRBJ2-5
D gene: .
V gene: TRBV11-2
clone size: .
CDR3 DNA: TGTGCCAGCAGCCGTAGGATATGGGAGGAGACCCAGTACTTC
CDR3 protein: CASSRRIWEETQYF

J gene: TRBJ2-7
D gene: .
V gene: TRBV21-1
clone size: many
CDR3 DNA: TGTGCCAGCAGCACCGGACTATACATGCGGATCTACGAGCAGTACTTC
CDR3 protein: CASSTGLYMRIYEQYF

J gene: TRBJ1-5
D gene: .
V gene: TRBV5-6
clone size: few
CDR3 DNA: TGTGCCAGCAGCTTGGCCAGGGGCAATCAGCCCCAGCATTTT
CDR3 protein: CASSLARGNQPQHF

J gene: TRBJ1-5
D gene: TRBD1
V gene: TRBV12-3/TRBV12-4
clone size: few
CDR3 DNA: TGTGCCAGCAGTTCCCACGGGACAGGGGATCAGCCCCAGCATTTT
CDR3 protein: CASSSHGTGDQPQHF

J gene: TRBJ2-4
D gene: TRBD2
V gene: TRBV4-2
clone size: few
CDR3 DNA: TGTGCCAGCAGCCAAGTTGCAGCGGGAGATTTCGGAAACATTCAGTACTTC
CDR3 protein: CASSQVAAGDFGNIQYF

J gene: TRBJ2-7
D gene: .
V gene: TRBV5-1
clone size: .
CDR3 DNA: TGCGCCAGCAGCTTATCGATAGCGGCAAGAGTGGACGAGCAGTACTTC
CDR3 protein: CASSLSIAARVDEQYF

J gene: TRBJ2-1
D gene: .
V gene: TRBV18
clone size: few
CDR3 DNA: TGTGCCAGCTCACCATCCCGTGTGGGGGCCGATGAGCAGTTCTTC
CDR3 protein: CASSPSRVGADEQFF

J gene: TRBJ1-5
D gene: .
V gene: TRBV10-2
clone size: many
CDR3 DNA: TGCGCCAGCAGTGAATGGGGCTCCCAGCCCCAGCATTTT
CDR3 protein: CASSEWGSQPQHF

J gene: TRBJ1-1
D gene: .
V gene: TRBV29-1
clone size: medium-sized
CDR3 DNA: TGCAGCGTTAGACTGGGGGCCACTGAAGCTTTCTTT
CDR3 protein: CSVRLGATEAFF

J gene: TRBJ2-3
D gene: .
V gene: TRBV4-1
clone size: many
CDR3 DNA: TGCGCCAGCAGCCAAGCTTTCTTATTCACAGATACGCAGTATTTT
CDR3 protein: CASSQAFLFTDTQYF

J gene: TRBJ2-2
D gene: .
V gene: TRBV24-1
clone size: many
CDR3 DNA: TGTGCCACCAGTGATTTGCGGGACACCGGGGAGCTGTTTTTT
CDR3 protein: CATSDLRDTGELFF

J gene: TRBJ2-3
D gene: TRBD2
V gene: TRBV19
clone size: .
CDR3 DNA: TGTGCCAGTAGTATAGGGGTTGCGGGAGGCCGCACAGATACGCAGTATTTT
CDR3 protein: CASSIGVAGGRTDTQYF

J gene: TRBJ2-5
D gene: .
V gene: TRBV4-1
clone size: many
CDR3 DNA: TGCGCCAGCAGCCAGAAGGGTCATCAAGAGACCCAGTACTTC
CDR3 protein: CASSQKGHQETQYF

J gene: TRBJ1-4
D gene: .
V gene: TRBV7-9
clone size: many
CDR3 DNA: TGTGCCAGCAGGCCCACCTGGGGCTTTGGTGAAAAACTGTTTTTT
CDR3 protein: CASRPTWGFGEKLFF

J gene: TRBJ2-3
D gene: .
V gene: TRBV11-3
clone size: many
CDR3 DNA: TGTGCCAGCGGAAGGAGCACCGCGTCAGATACGCAGTATTTT
CDR3 protein: CASGRSTASDTQYF

J gene: TRBJ2-2
D gene: .
V gene: TRBV20-1
clone size: many
CDR3 DNA: TGCAGTGCTAGAGGGAGAGTTGAGCGGTACACCGGGGAGCTGTTTTTT
CDR3 protein: CSARGRVERYTGELFF

J gene: TRBJ1-2
D gene: .
V gene: TRBV7-2
clone size: few
CDR3 DNA: TGTGCCAGCAGCTCCGGGGGGGGATACTATGGCTACACCTTC
CDR3 protein: CASSSGGGYYGYTF

J gene: TRBJ2-2
D gene: TRBD2
V gene: TRBV27
clone size: many
CDR3 DNA: TGTGCCAGCAGCGCCCCCGGTCTAGCGGGAGACACCGGGGAGCTGTTTTTT
CDR3 protein: CASSAPGLAGDTGELFF

J gene: TRBJ2-7
D gene: .
V gene: TRBV2
clone size: many
CDR3 DNA: TGTGCCAGCAGTGAACAGGGGTTGGAGTTC
CDR3 protein: CASSEQGLEF

J gene: TRBJ1-4
D gene: .
V gene: TRBV30
clone size: .
CDR3 DNA: TGTGCCTGGAGGGGGACCGAAAAACTGTTTTTT
CDR3 protein: CAWRGTEKLFF

J gene: TRBJ2-1
D gene: .
V gene: TRBV12-3/TRBV12-4
clone size: few
CDR3 DNA: TGTGCCAGCAGGCTCAGGACAATCAATGAGCAGTTCTTC
CDR3 protein: CASRLRTINEQFF

J gene: TRBJ2-7
D gene: .
V gene: TRBV2
clone size: few
CDR3 DNA: TGTGCCAGCAGTAGGGAACAGGGCCACGAGCAGTACTTC
CDR3 protein: CASSREQGHEQYF

J gene: TRBJ1-5
D gene: TRBD1
V gene: TRBV5-1
clone size: many
CDR3 DNA: TGCGCCAGCAGCCAGGGACAGGGTAGCAATCAGCCCCAGCATTTT
CDR3 protein: CASSQGQGSNQPQHF

J gene: TRBJ1-4
D gene: TRBD1
V gene: TRBV6-1
clone size: few
CDR3 DNA: TGTGCCAGCGGGACAGGAACTAATGAAAAACTGTTTTTT
CDR3 protein: CASGTGTNEKLFF

J gene: TRBJ1-3
D gene: .
V gene: TRBV7-6
clone size: many
CDR3 DNA: TGTGCCAGCAGCTTAGCGGAGGTTGGAAACACCATATATTTT
CDR3 protein: CASSLAEVGNTIYF

J gene: TRBJ2-3
D gene: TRBD2
V gene: TRBV10-2
clone size: many
CDR3 DNA: TGCGCCAGCAGTGAGTCACGGGGGGATACAGATACGCAGTATTTT
CDR3 protein: CASSESRGDTDTQYF

J gene: TRBJ2-3
D gene: .
V gene: TRBV6-5
clone size: many
CDR3 DNA: TGTGCCAGCAGTTGGCAAGGAGATACGCAGTATTTT
CDR3 protein: CASSWQGDTQYF